This T cell receptor beta chain was recorded in a study of CD8 T cells in Susac syndrome. Reverse transcription of roughly 0.45 to 1 ug RNA was performed with random hexamers. immunoSEQ multiplex PCR amplified TCR beta CDR3 across 54 Vbeta, 13 Jbeta. TCRdb re-analysed the immunoSEQ multiplex PCR reads in MiXCR, keeping a single row per CDR3 protein. The sample lists about 200,000 distinct CDR3 sequences; about 94% were seen once. V was cut by 5 bases and J by 8 bases, with 12 bases left in between. Per germline, CDR1 SEHNR and CDR2 FQNEAQ (reference sequence). The CDR3 length is 13 residues. The sequenced sample was CD8+ T cells from PBMCs. The sequence derives from a human donor with multiple sclerosis. The chain carries TRBV7-9 and TRBJ1-4; D remains unclear. CDR3: CASSTPVGEKLFF. The CDR3 DNA sequence: TGTGCCAGCAGCACCCCCGTCGGGGAAAAACTGTTTTTT.